Listed here are 28 T cell receptor beta chains from one sample, sequenced in a study of pediatric ulcerative colitis. Sequencing was performed with immunoSEQ multiplex PCR; in TCRdb, only in-frame clones are kept and a portion is missing. Of about 36,000 clones listed, over 65% were seen once; the top ten hold roughly 20%. Material for sequencing was blood. These receptors all stem from a girl aged 10 to 17 with moderate ulcerative colitis.

The CDR3 loop reads CASSSSPVTEQYF. DNA of the CDR3: TGTGCCAGTAGTTCCTCCCCAGTGACCGAGCAGTACTTC. This chain connects TRBV19 to TRBJ2-7; no clear D. CDR1 LNHDA and CDR2 SQIVND come from the germline V gene (reference sequence). Trimming removed 5 bases at V and 6 bases at J, with 14 bases between. This CDR3 has 13 amino acids.

The V gene is TRBV19, the J gene TRBJ2-1; 11 bases align to TRBD1. The germline gives CDR1 LNHDA, CDR2 SQIVND (reference sequence). This CDR3 region has 19 residues. The junction had 11 bases not matched to a gene; V was cut back by 2 bases and J by 2 bases. CDR3 region: CASSIRPRDRGIAYNEQFF. The CDR3 nucleotides read TGTGCCAGTAGTATACGGCCGCGGGACAGGGGGATCGCCTACAATGAGCAGTTCTTC.

The chain joins TRBV9 to TRBJ2-2, with 9 positions matching TRBD1. Trimming took 0 bases from V and 6 from J; bases not matched to a gene: 3. The CDR3 contains 15 residues. Germline lookup yields CDR1 SGDLS and CDR2 YYNGEE. The CDR3 region is CASSVGTGASGELFF. The CDR3 nucleotides are TGTGCCAGCAGCGTAGGGACAGGGGCGTCCGGGGAGCTGTTTTTT.

Only a few counts were recorded for this clone. This sequence joins TRBV27 and TRBJ1-5; tentatively, D is TRBD1 (5 bases). There are 14 residues in the CDR3. The V end was cut by 5 bases, the J end by 5 bases, with 13 bases between. Per germline, CDR1 MNHEY and CDR2 SMNVEV (reference sequence). For the CDR3, the DNA is TGTGCCAGCAGTCGTTTGGGGGAGGATCAGCCCCAGCATTTT. This codes for CASSRLGEDQPQHF.

The chain carries TRBV5-1 and TRBJ2-1, with D possibly being TRBD2 (5 bases). The ends were cut back, 1 base at V and 4 bases at J, with 12 bases in the middle. CDR3 length: 15 amino acids. Germline CDR1 SGHRS, CDR2 YFSETQ. The CDR3 DNA follows: TGCGCCAGCAGCTTGACCCTAGCAGAGTACAATGAGCAGTTCTTC. Protein product: CASSLTLAEYNEQFF. Variable domain in full (rest from reference TRBV5-1 and TRBJ2-1): KAGVTQTPRYLIKTRGQQVTLSCSPISGHRSVSWYQQTPGQGLQFLFEYFSETQRNKGNFPGRFSGRQFSNSRSEMNVSTLELGDSALYLCASSLTLAEYNEQFFGPGTRLTVL.

V gene TRBV7-2 combines with J gene TRBJ2-2; weak D call: TRBD1 (6 bases). The CDR3 is 17 residues long. With 0 bases removed from V and 5 bases from J, the gap between germline ends came to 16 bases. CDR1 is SGHTA, CDR2 FQGNSA, per germline. The chain's CDR3 is CASSLAQAGVKTGELFF. Here the CDR3 DNA reads TGTGCCAGCAGCTTAGCGCAGGCAGGGGTAAAAACCGGGGAGCTGTTTTTT.

The rearrangement joins TRBV29-1 to TRBJ1-1; D is perhaps TRBD1 (5 bases). CDR1 and CDR2 (germline): SQVTM, ANQGSEA. The CDR3 runs to 13 residues. The V end was cut by 1 base, the J end by 6 bases, with 12 bases between. This chain's CDR3 is CSVEGHGGPEAFF. The CDR3 nucleotides read TGCAGCGTTGAAGGGCACGGGGGTCCTGAAGCTTTCTTT. The variable domain in full, with the rest retrieved from reference TRBV29-1 and TRBJ1-1, is SAVISQKPSRDICQRGTSLTIQCQVDSQVTMMFWYRQQPGQSLTLIATANQGSEATYESGFVIDKFPISRPNLTFSTLTVSNMSPEDSSIYLCSVEGHGGPEAFFGQGTRLTVV.

This chain connects TRBV6-1 to TRBJ1-6; D is unclear. The V gene's germline CDR1 is MNHNS and CDR2 SASEGT. The CDR3 runs 13 residues. The V end was cut by 4 bases, the J end by 15 bases, with 16 bases between. CDR3 amino acids: CASSGAASRVLHF. As DNA, the CDR3 is TGTGCCAGCAGTGGGGCAGCCTCAAGGGTCCTCCACTTT.

V and J are TRBV7-2 and TRBJ1-1; D may be TRBD1 (5 bases). V lost 1 base, J lost 6 bases, and 18 bases lay in between. CDR3 length: 16 amino acids. Germline CDR1 SGHTA, CDR2 FQGNSA. Here the CDR3 DNA reads TGTGCCAGCAGCTTAGGGAGGGGCCGGAGTCTCGCTGAAGCTTTCTTT. As protein: CASSLGRGRSLAEAFF.

This sequence joins TRBV2 and TRBJ2-1, with D hard to call. Germline V gives CDR1 SNHLY, CDR2 FYNNEI. V shed 2 bases and J shed 5 bases, with 10 bases lying between them. CDR3 length equals 14 residues. The CDR3 bases are TGTGCCAGCAGTGAAAGTTGGGGAAACAATGAGCAGTTCTTC. This gives the protein CASSESWGNNEQFF.

This sequence joins TRBV30 and TRBJ1-1; D is ambiguous. V was clipped by 2 bases and J by 6 bases, with 13 bases between them. The CDR3 is 13 residues long. CDR1 and CDR2 (germline): GTSNPN, SVGIG (reference sequence). CDR3 sequence: CAWSSLYTPEAFF. The CDR3 nucleotides are TGTGCCTGGAGTTCTTTATACACCCCTGAAGCTTTCTTT.

The chain employs TRBV10-3 and TRBJ2-1, with D unclear. There are 17 residues in the CDR3. Deletions cut 3 bases from V and 0 bases from J, with 15 bases between. Looked up from germline, CDR1 is ENHRY and CDR2 is SYGVKD. DNA for the CDR3: TGTGCCATCAGTGATCGTAAGGGTACCAGCTCCTACAATGAGCAGTTCTTC. It specifies CAISDRKGTSSYNEQFF.

The chain couples TRBV5-1 to TRBJ2-1; 13 bases line up with TRBD2. This CDR3 spans 16 amino acids. The V and J ends lost 4 bases and 8 bases, in that order; junction bases with no gene match: 9. Germline values: CDR1 SGHRS, CDR2 YFSETQ. The CDR3 DNA is TGCGCCAGCAGCCCGCTTGGGACTAGCGGGATCTATGAGCAGTTCTTC. Translation: CASSPLGTSGIYEQFF. The complete variable domain, with remaining parts taken from reference TRBV5-1 and TRBJ2-1, reads KAGVTQTPRYLIKTRGQQVTLSCSPISGHRSVSWYQQTPGQGLQFLFEYFSETQRNKGNFPGRFSGRQFSNSRSEMNVSTLELGDSALYLCASSPLGTSGIYEQFFGPGTRLTVL.

In regard to this clone: Different DNA sequences within this sample yield the same CDR3. The rearrangement links TRBV4-1 to TRBJ1-1; D is undetermined. CDR1 is MGHRA, CDR2 YSYEKL, per germline. This CDR3 contains 13 residues. Trimming shortened V by 0 bases and J by 4 bases, and 6 bases separated the two germline ends. The CDR3 nucleotides read TGCGCCAGCAGCCAAGATCGGGGCACTGAAGCTTTCTTT. Its protein product is CASSQDRGTEAFF.

The rearrangement uses TRBV4-2 and TRBJ2-7; a possible D gene is TRBD1 (5 bases). The germline V and J ends were trimmed by 1 base and 1 base, with 14 bases remaining between them. Germline-derived CDR1 and CDR2 are LGHNA and YNFKEQ. There are 16 residues in the CDR3. In DNA form, the CDR3 reads TGTGCCAGCAGCCAAGCATCCCCAGGGCAGTCCTACGAGCAGTACTTC. Amino acid sequence: CASSQASPGQSYEQYF.

The chain joins TRBV27 to TRBJ1-1; no firm D call. Germline V gives CDR1 MNHEY, CDR2 SMNVEV (reference sequence). This CDR3 region has 15 residues. V lost 5 bases to trimming and J lost 0 bases, with 13 bases between them. This CDR3 reads CASSLDAAVNTEAFF. As DNA, the CDR3 is TGTGCCAGCAGTCTAGACGCCGCGGTGAACACTGAAGCTTTCTTT.

This rearrangement joins TRBV25-1 to TRBJ1-1; D not resolved. The CDR3 is 13 amino acids. V was shortened by 1 base and J by 4 bases, with 7 bases between the two germline ends. Germline CDR1 reads MGHDK; CDR2 reads SYGVNS. CDR3 coding DNA: TGTGCCAGCAGTGAATTTGCGGGCACTGAAGCTTTCTTT. This translates into CASSEFAGTEAFF.

This clone turned up a few times. The rearrangement links TRBV7-9 to TRBJ1-4, with 9 bases identical to TRBD1. V lost 4 bases, J lost 8 bases, and 8 bases stayed unmatched. Germline CDR1 is SEHNR and CDR2 is FQNEAQ (reference sequence). The CDR3 is made up of 15 amino acids. The CDR3 loop is CASSSSGTGWEKLFF. CDR3 nucleotides: TGTGCCAGCAGCTCATCCGGGACAGGGTGGGAAAAACTGTTTTTT. Supplemented by reference TRBV7-9 and TRBJ1-4, the full variable domain reads DTGVSQNPRHKITKRGQNVTFRCDPISEHNRLYWYRQTLGQGPEFLTYFQNEAQLEKSRLLSDRFSAERPKGSFSTLEIQRTEQGDSAMYLCASSSSGTGWEKLFFGSGTQLSVL.

Only a few counts were recorded for this clone. The J gene is TRBJ2-7, the V gene TRBV18; no clear D gene. Trimming cost V 3 bases and J 0 bases, with 15 bases left between them. Per germline, CDR1 KGHSH and CDR2 LQKENI. This CDR3 has 16 residues. The CDR3 spells CASSPTRQTISYEQYF. The CDR3 DNA follows: TGTGCCAGCTCACCCACGAGGCAAACAATCTCCTACGAGCAGTACTTC.

The genes are TRBV7-9 and TRBJ2-7; D may be TRBD1 or TRBD2 (5 bases each). There are 13 residues in the CDR3. V was cut by 5 bases and J by 2 bases, with 10 bases left in between. The germline V gene encodes CDR1 SEHNR and CDR2 FQNEAQ (reference sequence). The CDR3 nucleotides read TGTGCCAGCAGCCGGGACCCCACCTACGAGCAGTACTTC. This codes for CASSRDPTYEQYF.

This CDR3 is CASSLATGRTGELFF. The CDR3 DNA reads TGTGCCAGCAGCTTAGCGACAGGGAGAACCGGGGAGCTGTTTTTT. The chain couples TRBV7-2 to TRBJ2-2; TRBD1 aligns across 7 bases. V lost 0 bases and J lost 5; bases outside the gene matches: 3. The CDR3 loop spans 15 amino acids. Looked up from germline, CDR1 is SGHTA and CDR2 is FQGNSA.

The chain has TRBV7-9 and TRBJ2-5; D ambiguous. The V and J ends lost 6 bases and 3 bases respectively, with 5 bases between them. From germline, CDR1 is SEHNR and CDR2 FQNEAQ (reference sequence). The CDR3 runs to 11 residues. This CDR3 reads CASSVEETQYF. DNA of the CDR3: TGTGCCAGCAGTGTGGAAGAGACCCAGTACTTC.

V and J are TRBV5-1 and TRBJ1-1; D perhaps matches TRBD1 (6 bases). The CDR3 has 18 amino acids. The V gene's germline CDR1 is SGHRS and CDR2 YFSETQ. Trimming shortened V by 0 bases and J by 0 bases, and 18 bases separated the two germline ends. This chain's CDR3 is CASSLVRGQYEMNTEAFF. CDR3 bases: TGCGCCAGCAGCTTGGTTCGGGGGCAATATGAAATGAACACTGAAGCTTTCTTT.

The J gene is TRBJ2-7, the V gene TRBV28, with D perhaps TRBD1 (5 bases). This CDR3 comprises 14 residues. The V gene lost 5 bases and the J gene lost 4 bases, with 15 bases spanning the gap. Germline loops: CDR1 MDHEN, CDR2 SYDVKM. The CDR3 region is CASSTGRVPYEQYF. The CDR3 DNA reads as TGTGCCAGCAGTACAGGACGCGTTCCGTACGAGCAGTACTTC.

The chain is built from TRBV28 and TRBJ1-1; D might be TRBD1 (5 bases). The CDR3 is 12 amino acids. The germline V gene encodes CDR1 MDHEN and CDR2 SYDVKM. The ends were cut back, 6 bases at V and 9 bases at J, with 14 bases in the middle. The CDR3 DNA reads TGTGCCAGCAGAGAGCCCGGACAAAAAGCTTTCTTT. This translates into CASREPGQKAFF.

The rearrangement joins TRBV4-1 to TRBJ2-1; 11 bases are shared with TRBD2. Germline CDR1 is MGHRA and CDR2 is YSYEKL. The CDR3 is made up of 17 amino acids. Trimming removed 1 base from V and 4 bases from J; junction bases left unmatched: 6. Here the CDR3 DNA reads TGCGCCAGCAGCCAAGTATTGGGACTAGCGGAATACAATGAGCAGTTCTTC. This codes for CASSQVLGLAEYNEQFF.

This clone has just one count. The chain joins TRBV9 to TRBJ1-1; weak D call: TRBD1 (5 bases). V gave up 4 bases and J gave up 1 base, with 14 bases separating them. The germline CDR1 and CDR2 sequences are SGDLS and YYNGEE. CDR3 length equals 15 residues. CDR3 sequence (DNA): TGTGCCAGCAGCCCACAAGGGGACGGGAACACTGAAGCTTTCTTT. Its protein product is CASSPQGDGNTEAFF.

The chain employs TRBV2 and TRBJ2-7; D ambiguous. The CDR3 runs to 19 residues. V was cut by 2 bases and J by 3 bases, with 26 bases left in between. Germline-derived CDR1 and CDR2 are SNHLY and FYNNEI. CDR3: CASSERLQNPSEADYEQYF. The CDR3 nucleotides are TGTGCCAGCAGTGAAAGGTTACAGAATCCAAGCGAGGCAGACTACGAGCAGTACTTC.